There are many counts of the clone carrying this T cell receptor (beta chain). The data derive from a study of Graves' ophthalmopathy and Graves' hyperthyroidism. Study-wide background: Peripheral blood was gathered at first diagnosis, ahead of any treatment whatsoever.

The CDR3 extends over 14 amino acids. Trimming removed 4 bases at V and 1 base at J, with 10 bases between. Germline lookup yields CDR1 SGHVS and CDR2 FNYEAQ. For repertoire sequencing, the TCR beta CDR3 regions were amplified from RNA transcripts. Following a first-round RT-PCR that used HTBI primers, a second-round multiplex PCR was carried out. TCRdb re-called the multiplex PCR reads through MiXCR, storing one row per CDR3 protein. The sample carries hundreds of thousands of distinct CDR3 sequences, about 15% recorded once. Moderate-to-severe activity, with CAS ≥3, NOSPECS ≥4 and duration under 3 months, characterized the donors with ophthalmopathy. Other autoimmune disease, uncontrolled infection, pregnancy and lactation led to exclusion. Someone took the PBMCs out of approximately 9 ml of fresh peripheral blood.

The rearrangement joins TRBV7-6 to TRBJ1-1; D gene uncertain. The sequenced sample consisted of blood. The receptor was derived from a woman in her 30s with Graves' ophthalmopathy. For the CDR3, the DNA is TGTGCCAGCAGCTCTGGAATGGGGAACACTGAAGCTTTCTTT. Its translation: CASSSGMGNTEAFF.